One sample yielded the 2 T cell receptor beta chains listed below, sequenced in a study of blood T cell repertoires in COVID-19 (dated by TCRdb to between 2020 and 2021). Libraries came from the immunoSEQ multiplex PCR assay. Imported from immuneACCESS, the table was reduced by TCRdb to in-frame sequences with V and J called. These copies leave out some clones; in studies compared against another copy, an unresolved V gene accounts for under half, and the cause of the remainder is not known. For this sample the table gives a few hundred thousand clones, of which nearly 90% were detected only once. The ten largest clones take up approximately 4.5% of the sample. Sequencing was carried out using PBMCs or T cells enriched from blood (not recorded which). Receptor source: a woman under 30 with acute COVID-19.

This clone came up once. This chain joins TRBV19 and TRBJ2-1, with TRBD2 matching over 10 bases. The V and J ends lost 3 bases and 3 bases, in that order; junction bases with no gene match: 5. The CDR3 length is 16 residues. Germline loops: CDR1 LNHDA, CDR2 SQIVND (reference sequence). The CDR3 loop is CASSIFLAGVYNEQFF. CDR3 DNA: TGTGCCAGTAGTATCTTTCTAGCGGGAGTCTACAATGAGCAGTTCTTC.

The chain links TRBV3-1 (or the pseudogene TRBV3-2) to TRBJ2-7, with 8 positions matching TRBD2. Germline CDR1 and CDR2: LGHDT and YNNKEL (reference sequence). The CDR3 runs 16 residues. Trimming removed 0 bases from V and 1 base from J; junction bases left unmatched: 5. CDR3 sequence: CASSQDVGTRSYEQYF. The DNA of the CDR3 is TGTGCCAGCAGCCAAGATGTCGGGACTAGGTCCTACGAGCAGTACTTC.